A single T cell receptor beta chain is shown here with its context. The data derive from a study of control samples from healthy donors and cancer patients. After removal of 8 bases from V and 0 bases from J, the junction contained 5 bases not matched to a gene. CDR3 length: 14 amino acids. Per germline, CDR1 LNHDA and CDR2 SQIVND (reference sequence). Profiling relied on immunoSEQ multiplex PCR, and the TCRdb table lists in-frame clones only, not all of them. The data show some 120,000 clones, roughly 86% seen once. The specimen was blood. The receptor was derived from a man aged 60 to 75 in good health. The chain joins TRBV19 to TRBJ2-7; 9 nucleotides agree with TRBD2. DNA of the CDR3: TGTGCCAGTCAGACTAGCGGTAGCTCCTACGAGCAGTACTTC. It yields the protein CASQTSGSSYEQYF.